The present T cell receptor (beta chain) was sequenced within a study of shared clonotypes between healthy human individuals. Study-wide results and caveats: Among four donors, roughly 5% of naive CD4 clonotypes were found in common.

The donors, healthy adults who were HIV-negative, had experienced no recent acute infections or vaccinations. Division of CD4+ cells produced a CD45RA+ naive subset and a CD45RA-negative memory subset. The germline gives CDR1 SGHRS, CDR2 YFSETQ. The CDR3 is made up of 16 amino acids. As to this clone: The antigen is unknown.

Methods used by the authors: Junction-only immunoSEQ data arrived without quality scores, meaning filtering differed. Clones were sequenced by immunoSEQ multiplex PCR, and TCRdb holds only the in-frame ones, with some missing. From that table come the V and J calls and clone size; the DNA was used to work out D and trimming. The sample gives more than 500,000 clones, more than 95% of which show up once; about 0.06% is in the top ten. The sample consisted of naive CD4+ T cells sorted from blood. Subset given: CD45RA+ positively selected. The V and J genes are TRBV5-1 and TRBJ2-5; 7 bases map to TRBD2. The better agreement between TRBJ2-7 and the DNA end casts doubt on the J call. The receptor's source is a woman in her twenties or thirties in good health. The CDR3 DNA is TGCGCCAGCAGCTTGGAGAAAGGCGGGAGTGGCTACGAGCAGTACTTC. As protein: CASSLEKGGSGYEQYF.